These 6 T cell receptor beta chains were all obtained from the same sample, sequenced in a study of cytomegalovirus exposure and HLA in healthy donors. Primers included in the PCR were 60 Vbeta and 13 Jbeta primers. The repertoire was sequenced with immunoSEQ multiplex PCR; TCRdb's copy has only in-frame clones and lacks some. The sample records 80,000 to 130,000 clones, about three quarters being singletons. Sequencing was carried out using PBMCs. The receptor set was obtained from a male donor in good health and CMV-seropositive.

V usage is TRBV27 and J usage is TRBJ1-1; the D gene is possibly TRBD1 (5 bases). This CDR3 is built from 17 residues. Trimming cost V 2 bases and J 7 bases, with 23 bases left between them. The germline V gene has CDR1 MNHEY and CDR2 SMNVEV (reference sequence). CDR3 sequence: CASSLQGPTHFSGEAFF. For the CDR3, the DNA is TGTGCCAGCAGTTTACAGGGCCCCACTCATTTTTCTGGTGAAGCTTTCTTT.

This chain connects TRBV28 to TRBJ2-5, with TRBD1 identical over 7 bases. CDR1 and CDR2 (germline): MDHEN, SYDVKM. The CDR3 runs to 19 residues. The V and J ends lost 6 bases and 5 bases, in that order; junction bases with no gene match: 24. CDR3 nucleotides: TGTGCCAGCAGCAGAGGGGGTTTGACGGGGACAGCTCCCTGGGAGACCCAGTACTTC. Protein sequence: CASSRGGLTGTAPWETQYF.

This clone was picked up a small number of times. The chain is built from TRBV5-6 and TRBJ1-2; TRBD1 is a possible D gene (6 bases). The length of the CDR3 is 19 residues. Germline CDR1 is SGHDT and CDR2 is YYEEEE. V dropped 6 bases and J dropped 5 bases, with 32 bases sitting between them. CDR3 loop: CASTLTLQGNYNRRYGYTF. CDR3 nucleotide sequence: TGTGCCAGCACCCTTACCCTGCAGGGGAATTACAATAGAAGGTATGGCTACACCTTC.

The chain combines TRBV7-3 with TRBJ1-1; 12 nucleotides line up with TRBD1. CDR1 SGHTA and CDR2 FQGTGA come from the germline V gene. The length of the CDR3 is 17 residues. The junction had 12 bases not matched to a gene; V was cut back by 5 bases and J by 5 bases. The CDR3 coding sequence is TGTGCCAGCAGCCACGGGGGGACAGGGGGCTTTGCTACTGAAGCTTTCTTT. Translating it yields CASSHGGTGGFATEAFF.

The chain joins TRBV28 to TRBJ2-6; no definite D call. This CDR3 has 13 amino acids. CDR1 and CDR2 from the germline V gene are MDHEN and SYDVKM. V was shortened by 4 bases and J by 6 bases, with 7 bases between the two germline ends. The CDR3 region is CASSSPSANVLTF. In DNA form, the CDR3 reads TGTGCCAGCAGTTCTCCCTCGGCCAACGTCCTGACTTTC.

The chain combines TRBV14 with TRBJ2-3, with D possibly being TRBD1 (5 bases). CDR3 size: 16 residues. CDR1 is SGHDN and CDR2 is FVKESK in the germline V gene. The V end lost 3 bases, the J end lost 4 bases, and 17 bases lay between the germline ends. CDR3 amino acids: CASSQVPDNHADTQYF. The DNA for the CDR3 is TGTGCCAGCAGCCAGGTACCGGACAACCACGCAGATACGCAGTATTTT.